The 22 T cell receptor beta chains listed next were all sequenced from one sample in a study of blood T cell repertoires in COVID-19. Some clones are missing from TCRdb's copy, which holds only in-frame ones; the method was immunoSEQ multiplex PCR. Among about 190,000 clones, under 90% were seen once, and the ten largest hold approximately 6.7%. The specimen was peripheral blood. The receptors here all came from a man aged 40-55 years with acute or convalescent COVID-19.

This chain connects TRBV3-1 (or the pseudogene TRBV3-2) to TRBJ2-7; possible D gene TRBD1, 5 bases. The germline V gene encodes CDR1 LGHDT and CDR2 YNNKEL (reference sequence). Between the trimmed V and J ends, which lost 4 bases and 1 base, there was a span of 8 bases. CDR3 size: 13 residues. CDR3 loop: CASSPRQSYEQYF. In DNA, the CDR3 is TGTGCCAGCAGCCCCCGACAGTCCTACGAGCAGTACTTC.

The chain links TRBV18 to TRBJ2-5, with no clear D. V dropped 0 bases and J dropped 5 bases, with 7 bases sitting between them. The CDR3 has 13 residues. Germline loops: CDR1 KGHSH, CDR2 LQKENI. CDR3 sequence reads: CASSPPGVETQYF. The CDR3 coding sequence is TGTGCCAGCTCACCACCCGGAGTCGAGACCCAGTACTTC. Supplemented by reference TRBV18 and TRBJ2-5, the full variable domain reads NAGVMQNPRHLVRRRGQEARLRCSPMKGHSHVYWYRQLPEEGLKFMVYLQKENIIDESGMPKERFSAEFPKEGPSILRIQQVVRGDSAAYFCASSPPGVETQYFGPGTRLLVL.

The chain couples TRBV18 to TRBJ2-7, with 9 bases that match TRBD2. CDR1 is KGHSH and CDR2 is LQKENI in the germline V gene. V lost 0 bases and J lost 2; bases outside the gene matches: 5. The CDR3 has 16 amino acids. The CDR3 spells CASSPPGSGGPYEQYF. The CDR3 coding sequence is TGTGCCAGCTCACCACCGGGTAGCGGGGGCCCCTACGAGCAGTACTTC.

The chain combines TRBV2 with TRBJ1-5; D possibly corresponds to TRBD1 (6 bases). This CDR3 has 14 residues. Trimming left V 4 bases short and J 5 bases short, with 12 bases between. CDR1 is SNHLY and CDR2 is FYNNEI in the germline V gene. This CDR3 reads CASSGRQVDQPQHF. CDR3 nucleotides: TGTGCCAGCAGTGGGCGACAGGTTGATCAGCCCCAGCATTTT.

The rearrangement links TRBV7-9 to TRBJ2-7; 7 nucleotides line up with TRBD1. Per germline, CDR1 SEHNR and CDR2 FQNEAQ (reference sequence). CDR3 size: 15 residues. The trim removed 6 bases at V and 3 bases at J, leaving 11 bases unmatched. CDR3 DNA: TGTGCCAGCAGTTCCCCCACGGGACAGAACTACGAGCAGTACTTC. It is translated as CASSSPTGQNYEQYF.

The chain is built from TRBV6-2 or TRBV6-3 and TRBJ1-6; TRBD1 matches at 9 bases. CDR3 length: 16 amino acids. V was pared by 5 bases and J by 6 bases, with 8 bases of the junction left unmatched. The V gene's germline CDR1 is MNHEY and CDR2 SVGEGT. CDR3 residues: CASSRPGTGFNSPLHF. CDR3 bases: TGTGCCAGCAGTCGTCCCGGGACAGGGTTTAATTCACCCCTCCACTTT.

The chain is built from TRBV27 and TRBJ1-2; possibly TRBD1 for D (5 bases). The CDR3 has 14 residues. The V end was cut by 3 bases, the J end by 4 bases, with 12 bases between. Per germline, CDR1 MNHEY and CDR2 SMNVEV (reference sequence). CDR3 residues: CASSFLQGGYGYTF. CDR3 DNA sequence: TGTGCCAGCAGTTTTCTTCAGGGTGGCTATGGCTACACCTTC.

V gene TRBV7-8 combines with J gene TRBJ2-1; D might be TRBD2 (5 bases). The CDR3 totals 17 residues. Germline V gene data show CDR1 as SGHVS and CDR2 as FQNEAQ. V was trimmed by 5 bases and J by 0 bases, leaving 17 bases between them. CDR3 nucleotide sequence: TGTGCCAGCAGCCATACGCTTAGCGAGAGCTCCTACAATGAGCAGTTCTTC. This codes for CASSHTLSESSYNEQFF.

The chain combines TRBV5-1 with TRBJ1-1; 9 nucleotides match TRBD1. The trim removed 4 bases at V and 4 bases at J, leaving 5 bases unmatched. Per germline, CDR1 SGHRS and CDR2 YFSETQ. The CDR3 covers 14 residues. Here the CDR3 DNA reads TGCGCCAGCAGCCGGGACAGGGTGAGCACTGAAGCTTTCTTT. As protein: CASSRDRVSTEAFF.

V and J are TRBV5-1 and TRBJ2-3; 13 bases are a match to TRBD2. Germline V gene lookup returns CDR1 SGHRS and CDR2 YFSETQ. The CDR3 has 16 amino acids. V dropped 0 bases and J dropped 4; count of bases not matched to a gene: 2. The CDR3 region is CASSLELAGGSDTQYF. In nucleotides, the CDR3 is TGCGCCAGCAGCTTGGAACTAGCGGGGGGGTCAGATACGCAGTATTTT. Together with reference TRBV5-1 and TRBJ2-3, the CDR3 gives the full variable domain: KAGVTQTPRYLIKTRGQQVTLSCSPISGHRSVSWYQQTPGQGLQFLFEYFSETQRNKGNFPGRFSGRQFSNSRSEMNVSTLELGDSALYLCASSLELAGGSDTQYFGPGTRLTVL.

V and J are TRBV7-9 and TRBJ1-1, with TRBD1 as a possible D gene (5 bases). Trimming shortened V by 2 bases and J by 3 bases, and 10 bases separated the two germline ends. Germline CDR1 reads SEHNR; CDR2 reads FQNEAQ (reference sequence). The length of the CDR3 is 14 residues. The CDR3 DNA is TGTGCCAGCAGCTTACCAGGGATAGACACTGAAGCTTTCTTT. It codes for CASSLPGIDTEAFF.

The table lists this clone with a count of one. This rearrangement joins TRBV15 to TRBJ2-2; TRBD1 aligns across 7 bases. The CDR3 extends over 16 amino acids. The junction had 6 bases not matched to a gene; V was cut back by 0 bases and J by 5 bases. In germline, CDR1 is LNHNV, CDR2 YYDKDF (reference sequence). CDR3 in DNA: TGTGCCACCAGCAGAGATCCAGGGGGTAGAACCGGGGAGCTGTTTTTT. Amino acid sequence: CATSRDPGGRTGELFF.

The CDR3 nucleotides read TGTGCCAGCAGTTCAAGACAGGAACGGTGGGGGGAGACCCAGTACTTC. Its protein is CASSSRQERWGETQYF. The chain combines TRBV27 with TRBJ2-5; TRBD1 might be the D (6 bases). The CDR3 totals 16 residues. Germline loops: CDR1 MNHEY, CDR2 SMNVEV (reference sequence). Trimming shortened V by 4 bases and J by 5 bases, and 20 bases separated the two germline ends.

This rearrangement joins TRBV11-2 to TRBJ2-3; D perhaps matches TRBD2 (5 bases). The V end was cut by 0 bases, the J end by 4 bases, with 8 bases between. The germline V gene has CDR1 SGHAT and CDR2 FQNNGV. The CDR3 loop spans 14 amino acids. In nucleotides, the CDR3 is TGTGCCAGCAGCTTAGATCTAGCCGCAGATACGCAGTATTTT. Protein product: CASSLDLAADTQYF.

This chain's CDR3 is CASSRTTGGVYEQYF. The CDR3 nucleotides read TGTGCCAGCAGTCGAACGACAGGGGGAGTCTACGAGCAGTACTTC. The chain uses TRBV6-5 and TRBJ2-7, with 9 bases that match TRBD1. Germline-derived CDR1 and CDR2 are MNHEY and SVGAGI. The CDR3 length is 15 residues. The V gene end was trimmed by 5 bases and the J gene end by 3 bases; junction bases not matched to a gene: 8.

The V gene is TRBV27, the J gene TRBJ2-2, with D perhaps matching TRBD2 (6 bases). V was cut by 0 bases and J by 7 bases, with 12 bases left in between. The CDR3 runs 15 residues. CDR1 and CDR2 (germline): MNHEY, SMNVEV (reference sequence). The CDR3 DNA reads as TGTGCCAGCAGTTTATCTCGGGGGTTTGACGGGGAGCTGTTTTTT. Amino acid sequence: CASSLSRGFDGELFF.

The sample holds one count of this clone. This rearrangement joins TRBV10-3 to TRBJ1-1; no clear D. CDR3 length equals 13 residues. CDR1 ENHRY and CDR2 SYGVKD come from the germline V gene. V was trimmed by 8 bases and J by 6 bases, leaving 16 bases between them. The CDR3 coding sequence is TGTGCCATCCGGTGGGTAGACACATCTGAAGCTTTCTTT. Residues: CAIRWVDTSEAFF.

Only one count was recorded for this clone. The V call is TRBV6-5, the J call TRBJ2-7; a weak D match, TRBD1 (5 bases). The CDR3 extends over 14 amino acids. Germline CDR1 MNHEY, CDR2 SVGAGI. Deletions cut 4 bases from V and 3 bases from J, with 13 bases between. The CDR3 is CASSSLGAYYEQYF. Here the CDR3 DNA reads TGTGCCAGCAGTTCCCTTGGGGCATACTACGAGCAGTACTTC.

The rearrangement uses TRBV7-2 and TRBJ2-2, with D uncertain. This CDR3 spans 16 amino acids. Per the germline V gene, CDR1 is SGHTA and CDR2 is FQGNSA. V lost 2 bases and J lost 2, with 12 bases in between. The CDR3 coding sequence is TGTGCCAGCAGCTTATTAATGGGCAGTAACACCGGGGAGCTGTTTTTT. Its translation: CASSLLMGSNTGELFF.

The V gene is TRBV27, the J gene TRBJ2-3; D uncertain. The V gene's germline CDR1 is MNHEY and CDR2 SMNVEV (reference sequence). The CDR3 consists of 12 residues. V lost 5 bases and J lost 6, with 9 bases in between. The CDR3 sequence is CASSVYPDTQYF. CDR3 coding DNA: TGTGCCAGCAGTGTCTACCCCGATACGCAGTATTTT.

The chain uses TRBV5-4 and TRBJ1-3; D possibly corresponds to TRBD1 (5 bases). The length of the CDR3 is 15 residues. Trimming stripped 2 bases from V and 2 bases from J, with 11 bases between. Looked up from germline, CDR1 is SGHNT and CDR2 is YYREEE (reference sequence). The chain's CDR3 is CASSFGGRAGNTIYF. In nucleotides, the CDR3 is TGTGCCAGCAGCTTCGGTGGCAGGGCTGGAAACACCATATATTTT.

V usage is TRBV28 and J usage is TRBJ2-7; 7 bases are a match to TRBD1. The CDR3 is made up of 15 amino acids. J lost 3 bases, V lost 2 bases, and 7 bases had no gene match. Germline-derived CDR1 and CDR2 are MDHEN and SYDVKM. CDR3 amino acids: CASSLPRGLDYEQYF. The CDR3 DNA sequence: TGTGCCAGCAGTTTACCGAGGGGGCTGGACTACGAGCAGTACTTC.